The entry below gives a single T cell receptor beta chain sequence along with its context. The antigen is not known. Treatment in this sample: 10-day PBMC culture with coronavirus spike peptide pools or control peptides (ViraFEST assay). PCR positivity dates ran from March to December 2020, preceding US Alpha, Beta and Delta variants. Trimming cost V 0 bases and J 3 bases, with 15 bases left between them. The CDR3 consists of 17 residues. From germline, CDR1 is SGHNT and CDR2 YENEEA. The assay that was used to sequence DNA from cultured CD4+ T cells was the Oncomine TCR Beta short-read assay. One entry per CDR3 protein results from TCRdb running MiXCR on the PCR reads. The table records 12,000 or so distinct CDR3 sequences, roughly half of them present only once. These data come from a study of vaccination and CD4 T cells after COVID-19.

The V gene is TRBV11-3, the J gene TRBJ1-5, with D possibly TRBD1 on 5 matching bases. Material for sequencing was CD4+ T cells from blood, cultured in vitro. This sequence originates from a human donor who had recovered from COVID-19. The CDR3 protein is CASSLDKGRSYNQPQHF. Here the CDR3 DNA reads TGTGCCAGCAGCTTAGATAAGGGGAGGAGCTACAATCAGCCCCAGCATTTT.